The 14 T cell receptor beta chains listed next were all sequenced from one sample in a study of graft-versus-host responses after intestinal transplantation. These receptors lack a known antigen. This table comes from immunoSEQ multiplex PCR, and its TCRdb copy is limited to in-frame clones, with some not included. This table holds 20,000 to 25,000 clones, 82% found once. This sample comprised unstimulated CD8+ T cells sorted from spleen or lymph node cells, obtained before transplant. These receptors were collected from a human donor who was the organ donor for an intestinal transplant.

V usage is TRBV9 and J usage is TRBJ1-3; no clear D gene. Trimming removed 0 bases from V and 4 bases from J, with 5 bases in between. Germline CDR1 is SGDLS and CDR2 is YYNGEE. The CDR3 has 13 residues. The CDR3 DNA reads TGTGCCAGCAGCGTAGGCCGAGGAAACACCATATATTTT. This sequence encodes CASSVGRGNTIYF. Using reference TRBV9 and TRBJ1-3 for the parts outside the CDR3, the full variable domain is DSGVTQTPKHLITATGQRVTLRCSPRSGDLSVYWYQQSLDQGLQFLIQYYNGEERAKGNILERFSAQQFPDLHSELNLSSLELGDSALYFCASSVGRGNTIYFGEGSWLTVV.

V gene TRBV6-4 combines with J gene TRBJ2-6; D gene unclear. Germline CDR1 and CDR2: MRHNA and SNTAGT. The V gene lost 3 bases and the J gene lost 4 bases, with 4 bases spanning the gap. CDR3 length: 13 amino acids. In DNA form, the CDR3 reads TGTGCCAGCAGTGAGGGGGGGGCCAACGTCCTGACTTTC. Residues: CASSEGGANVLTF.

V and J are TRBV7-6 and TRBJ2-1, with 9 bases matching TRBD2. CDR1 and CDR2 from the germline V gene are SGHVS and FNYEAQ. The length of the CDR3 is 16 residues. V was clipped by 1 base and J by 5 bases; unmatched bases: 6. CDR3 sequence (DNA): TGTGCCAGCAGCTTAGATATAGCGGGAGTCCACAATGAGCAGTTCTTC. It is translated as CASSLDIAGVHNEQFF.

V gene TRBV30 combines with J gene TRBJ2-7, with 8 positions matching TRBD2. The CDR3 covers 14 residues. The germline gives CDR1 GTSNPN, CDR2 SVGIG (reference sequence). The ends lost 3 bases at V and 2 bases at J; junction bases unmatched: 6. CDR3: CAWSPGGAAYEQYF. The CDR3 bases are TGTGCCTGGAGCCCCGGGGGGGCCGCCTACGAGCAGTACTTC.

This rearrangement joins TRBV5-1 to TRBJ2-5; 11 bases map to TRBD2. The CDR3 is 16 residues long. The V and J ends lost 4 bases and 5 bases, in that order; junction bases with no gene match: 10. The germline CDR1 and CDR2 sequences are SGHRS and YFSETQ. As DNA, the CDR3 is TGCGCCAGCAGCGAACTACTAGCGGGGGATCGGGAGACCCAGTACTTC. Its translation is CASSELLAGDRETQYF.

The chain carries TRBV11-2 and TRBJ2-7, with 8 bases that match TRBD1. This CDR3 contains 16 residues. The V gene's germline CDR1 is SGHAT and CDR2 FQNNGV. V shed 5 bases and J 7 bases; nucleotides not matched to a gene: 16. CDR3 sequence (DNA): TGTGCCAGCAGCCTCAACTCCGGGGACAGGCCTACGGAGCAGTACTTC. It codes for CASSLNSGDRPTEQYF.

A remark on this clone: Additional DNA sequences in this sample encode the identical CDR3. V and J are TRBV27 and TRBJ1-2; D gene unclear. Germline CDR1 MNHEY, CDR2 SMNVEV (reference sequence). The CDR3 length is 13 residues. Deletions cut 2 bases from V and 2 bases from J, with 6 bases between. The CDR3 region has the DNA TGTGCCAGCAGTTTAACCGGGAACTATGGCTACACCTTC. Its translation: CASSLTGNYGYTF.

The genes are TRBV7-9 and TRBJ2-3; TRBD2 might be the D (6 bases). Trimming pared 2 bases from V and 3 bases from J, leaving 15 bases between. CDR3 length equals 16 residues. Germline CDR1 is SEHNR and CDR2 is FQNEAQ (reference sequence). The CDR3 sequence: CASSLSIAGLTDTQYF. CDR3 bases: TGTGCCAGCAGCTTATCAATTGCGGGGTTGACAGATACGCAGTATTTT.

This rearrangement joins TRBV5-5 to TRBJ2-1; TRBD2 might be the D (7 bases). V lost 3 bases to trimming and J lost 6 bases, with 16 bases between them. Per the germline V gene, CDR1 is SGHKS and CDR2 is YYEKEE (reference sequence). The CDR3 covers 15 residues. The CDR3 loop reads CASSSPGGSGNEQFF. Here the CDR3 DNA reads TGTGCCAGCAGCTCACCGGGGGGCTCGGGCAATGAGCAGTTCTTC. Based on the CDR3 plus reference TRBV5-5 and TRBJ2-1, the full variable domain is DAGVTQSPTHLIKTRGQQVTLRCSPISGHKSVSWYQQVLGQGPQFIFQYYEKEERGRGNFPDRFSARQFPNYSSELNVNALLLGDSALYLCASSSPGGSGNEQFFGPGTRLTVL.

The gene calls are TRBV19 and TRBJ2-1; 8 nucleotides align to TRBD2. Trimming took 5 bases from V and 6 from J; bases not matched to a gene: 15. The CDR3 has 17 residues. Germline loops: CDR1 LNHDA, CDR2 SQIVND (reference sequence). The CDR3 loop reads CASSQGTRGVVGNEQFF. The CDR3 region has the DNA TGTGCCAGTAGTCAAGGGACTAGAGGGGTCGTGGGCAATGAGCAGTTCTTC. Based on the CDR3 plus reference TRBV19 and TRBJ2-1, the full variable domain is DGGITQSPKYLFRKEGQNVTLSCEQNLNHDAMYWYRQDPGQGLRLIYYSQIVNDFQKGDIAEGYSVSREKKESFPLTVTSAQKNPTAFYLCASSQGTRGVVGNEQFFGPGTRLTVL.

Only a few counts were recorded for this clone. The chain links TRBV27 to TRBJ2-1, with a tentative D call TRBD1 (6 bases). CDR1 and CDR2 from the germline V gene are MNHEY and SMNVEV (reference sequence). V shed 6 bases and J shed 10 bases, with 22 bases lying between them. The CDR3 has 15 residues. The CDR3: CASSRLLTGAREQFF. The CDR3 DNA is TGTGCCAGCAGCCGCCTACTGACAGGAGCTAGGGAGCAGTTCTTC.

This chain joins TRBV11-2 and TRBJ2-7; D gene unclear. V gave up 5 bases and J gave up 3 bases, with 11 bases separating them. The CDR3 length is 13 residues. Looked up from germline, CDR1 is SGHAT and CDR2 is FQNNGV. The CDR3 here is CASSVAWVYEQYF. CDR3 sequence (DNA): TGTGCCAGCAGCGTAGCCTGGGTCTACGAGCAGTACTTC.

V and J are TRBV19 and TRBJ1-4; D ambiguous. The V gene lost 5 bases and the J gene lost 4 bases, with 8 bases spanning the gap. Germline CDR1 reads LNHDA; CDR2 reads SQIVND (reference sequence). The length of the CDR3 is 13 residues. The CDR3 bases are TGTGCCAGTAGTGAGACACTTAATGAAAAACTGTTTTTT. Its protein is CASSETLNEKLFF.

The chain links TRBV30 to TRBJ1-1; possible D gene TRBD1, 6 bases. The germline V gene has CDR1 GTSNPN and CDR2 SVGIG (reference sequence). This CDR3 contains 14 residues. The CDR3 loop reads CIPRGNSKNTEAFF. The CDR3 DNA reads as TGTATCCCCAGGGGTAATTCGAAGAACACTGAAGCTTTCTTT.